Below are 26 T cell receptor beta chains sequenced from a single sample in a study of CD8+ T cells in alopecia areata. Treatment of the sample: oral pan-JAK inhibitor, 5-10 mg twice daily. RNA extraction and reverse transcription yielded cDNA as sequencing template. The method was immunoSEQ multiplex PCR; TCRdb's version includes in-frame clones alone and lacks a portion of them. Here the sample spans 150,000 to 200,000 clones, roughly 65% being singletons. The sample in question was CD4+ T cells sorted from blood, obtained at week 4, from a patient treated with tofacitinib. These receptors all come from a human donor with alopecia areata.

This clone was counted only a few times. CDR3 sequence (DNA): TGTGCCAGCAGCTTAGTTGGACAGGGGGCTAGCTATGGCTACACCTTC. Residues: CASSLVGQGASYGYTF. V gene TRBV7-2 combines with J gene TRBJ1-2; the match to TRBD1 covers 11 bases. The germline V gene has CDR1 SGHTA and CDR2 FQGNSA. There are 16 residues in the CDR3. J lost 4 bases, V lost 1 base, and 5 bases had no gene match.

This clone came up a few times. V is TRBV7-2 and J is TRBJ2-1, with D possibly being TRBD2 (6 bases). The CDR3 loop spans 18 amino acids. Germline lookup yields CDR1 SGHTA and CDR2 FQGNSA. The V and J ends lost 0 bases and 0 bases respectively, with 15 bases between them. CDR3 residues: CASSLARDSGSSYNEQFF. For the CDR3, the DNA is TGTGCCAGCAGCTTAGCTCGGGATAGCGGAAGCTCCTACAATGAGCAGTTCTTC.

The rearrangement links TRBV19 to TRBJ1-5, with D unresolved. The CDR3 has 15 residues. Per germline, CDR1 LNHDA and CDR2 SQIVND (reference sequence). The V gene lost 1 base and the J gene lost 6 bases, with 13 bases spanning the gap. For the CDR3, the DNA is TGTGCCAGTAGTATAGCAACAGTCGTGGCTCAGCCCCAGCATTTT. Protein: CASSIATVVAQPQHF.

This clone has more than one count but fewer than ten. The chain carries TRBV5-5 and TRBJ1-4; no reliable D call. The V gene lost 4 bases and the J gene lost 1 base, with 8 bases spanning the gap. CDR3 size: 14 residues. Germline CDR1 SGHKS, CDR2 YYEKEE (reference sequence). The CDR3 sequence is CASSLDGTNEKLFF. CDR3 bases: TGTGCCAGCAGCCTCGACGGAACTAATGAAAAACTGTTTTTT. The whole variable domain, remainder taken from reference TRBV5-5 and TRBJ1-4, is DAGVTQSPTHLIKTRGQQVTLRCSPISGHKSVSWYQQVLGQGPQFIFQYYEKEERGRGNFPDRFSARQFPNYSSELNVNALLLGDSALYLCASSLDGTNEKLFFGSGTQLSVL.

This clone was seen more than once but under ten times. The chain recombines TRBV29-1 with TRBJ2-5; 8 bases are shared with TRBD2. Germline loops: CDR1 SQVTM, CDR2 ANQGSEA. CDR3 length: 12 amino acids. J lost 5 bases, V lost 7 bases, and 6 bases had no gene match. CDR3 bases: TGCAGCGCCTCGGGAGGGATGGAGACCCAGTACTTC. Translation gives CSASGGMETQYF. The whole variable domain, filled in from reference TRBV29-1 and TRBJ2-5, reads SAVISQKPSRDICQRGTSLTIQCQVDSQVTMMFWYRQQPGQSLTLIATANQGSEATYESGFVIDKFPISRPNLTFSTLTVSNMSPEDSSIYLCSASGGMETQYFGPGTRLLVL.

The chain uses TRBV7-9 and TRBJ2-3; no reliable D call. The CDR3 consists of 12 residues. Trimming took 7 bases from V and 4 from J, leaving 9 bases between them. The germline gives CDR1 SEHNR, CDR2 FQNEAQ (reference sequence). In DNA, the CDR3 is TGTGCCAGCAATGCCCCGTCAGATACGCAGTATTTT. Protein product: CASNAPSDTQYF.

The table lists this clone with a count of one. The genes are TRBV6-5 and TRBJ2-7, with TRBD1 identical over 7 bases. The CDR3 has 14 amino acids. J was trimmed by 3 bases and V by 2 bases; bases with no gene match: 4. The V gene's germline CDR1 is MNHEY and CDR2 SVGAGI. CDR3 region: CASSYRGGGYEQYF. The CDR3 nucleotides are TGTGCCAGCAGTTACCGAGGGGGCGGCTACGAGCAGTACTTC.

There are a few counts of this clone. This chain joins TRBV20-1 and TRBJ2-5; D not resolved. Germline CDR1 is DFQATT and CDR2 is SNEGSKA (reference sequence). CDR3 length: 11 amino acids. V was cut by 6 bases and J by 4 bases, with 9 bases left in between. CDR3 protein: CSALGGETQYF. The CDR3, as DNA: TGCAGTGCCCTCGGTGGAGAGACCCAGTACTTC.

The V and J genes are TRBV29-1 and TRBJ1-2; D remains ambiguous. In germline, CDR1 is SQVTM, CDR2 ANQGSEA. The germline V and J ends were trimmed by 4 bases and 4 bases, with 7 bases remaining between them. The CDR3 length is 11 residues. CDR3: CSVAVGYGYTF. The CDR3 coding sequence is TGCAGCGTTGCGGTGGGCTATGGCTACACCTTC.

This clone has just a few counts. The chain joins TRBV5-1 to TRBJ2-5, with 16 positions matching TRBD2. J gave up 0 bases and V 4 bases, and 3 bases lay outside the gene matches. The germline V gene encodes CDR1 SGHRS and CDR2 YFSETQ. The CDR3 sequence is 17 residues long. The CDR3: CASSVGLAGGYQETQYF. CDR3 coding DNA: TGCGCCAGCAGCGTGGGACTAGCGGGGGGGTACCAAGAGACCCAGTACTTC.

This rearrangement joins TRBV7-3 to TRBJ2-3; D is ambiguous. The V gene's germline CDR1 is SGHTA and CDR2 FQGTGA. Trimming pared 2 bases from V and 0 bases from J, leaving 9 bases between. The CDR3 covers 15 residues. Written as DNA, the CDR3 is TGTGCCAGCAGCTTAGGTGTTACTAGCACAGATACGCAGTATTTT. As protein: CASSLGVTSTDTQYF. Variable domain in full (rest from reference TRBV7-3 and TRBJ2-3): GAGVSQTPSNKVTEKGKYVELRCDPISGHTALYWYRQSLGQGPEFLIYFQGTGAADDSGLPNDRFFAVRPEGSVSTLKIQRTERGDSAVYLCASSLGVTSTDTQYFGPGTRLTVL.

The chain recombines TRBV15 with TRBJ1-1; D is ambiguous. The CDR3 consists of 15 residues. CDR1 is LNHNV, CDR2 YYDKDF, per germline (reference sequence). The V end was cut by 0 bases, the J end by 3 bases, with 11 bases between. The CDR3 nucleotides are TGTGCCACCAGCAGAGATGCGGGCTGGGACACTGAAGCTTTCTTT. Protein: CATSRDAGWDTEAFF.

The chain employs TRBV30 and TRBJ2-5; D is unclear. The CDR3 runs 13 residues. Trimming took 0 bases from V and 5 from J, leaving 10 bases between them. Looked up from germline, CDR1 is GTSNPN and CDR2 is SVGIG (reference sequence). CDR3 DNA sequence: TGTGCCTGGAGTGTCTCAGTCTCGGAGACCCAGTACTTC. Translated: CAWSVSVSETQYF.

The gene calls are TRBV10-3 and TRBJ1-6; 10 nucleotides match TRBD1. CDR1 is ENHRY and CDR2 is SYGVKD in the germline V gene. Trimming at V came to 2 bases and at J to 9 bases, leaving 4 bases not matched to a gene. The CDR3 spans 15 residues. The CDR3 loop is CAISEDRGQGSPLHF. CDR3 bases: TGTGCCATCAGTGAGGACAGGGGGCAAGGTTCACCCCTCCACTTT.

This chain joins TRBV4-3 and TRBJ1-6; D may be TRBD1 (5 bases). The V and J ends lost 3 bases and 2 bases respectively, with 5 bases between them. The CDR3 extends over 14 amino acids. Per the germline V gene, CDR1 is LGHNA and CDR2 is YSLEER. CDR3 in DNA: TGCGCCAGCAGCCAGGGGGCCTATAATTCACCCCTCCACTTT. This sequence encodes CASSQGAYNSPLHF.

The chain links TRBV30 to TRBJ2-1; D is undetermined. The CDR3 covers 17 residues. Germline V lookup: CDR1 GTSNPN, CDR2 SVGIG (reference sequence). V was shortened by 0 bases and J by 0 bases, with 15 bases between the two germline ends. DNA for the CDR3: TGTGCCTGGAGTGTACATCTCGGCGTATCCTCCTACAATGAGCAGTTCTTC. Translated, it gives CAWSVHLGVSSYNEQFF.

This clone was observed a few times. V usage is TRBV25-1 and J usage is TRBJ2-1; TRBD2 matches at 8 bases. CDR3 length: 17 residues. Trimming at V came to 6 bases and at J to 7 bases, leaving 17 bases not matched to a gene. Germline V gives CDR1 MGHDK, CDR2 SYGVNS. The chain's CDR3 is CASSPGRGGKGWNEQFF. Here the CDR3 DNA reads TGTGCCAGCAGCCCCGGGAGGGGGGGCAAGGGATGGAATGAGCAGTTCTTC.

This clone turned up a few times. The V call is TRBV29-1, the J call TRBJ2-1; 8 bases fit TRBD2. Per germline, CDR1 SQVTM and CDR2 ANQGSEA. The V gene end was trimmed by 6 bases and the J gene end by 9 bases; junction bases not matched to a gene: 19. This CDR3 region has 16 residues. The CDR3 loop is CSVDYGVAGRRGEQFF. CDR3 nucleotide sequence: TGCAGCGTGGACTACGGGGTAGCGGGGAGGCGCGGTGAGCAGTTCTTC.

The V call is TRBV5-1, the J call TRBJ1-4, with D maybe TRBD1 (5 bases). The CDR3 extends over 14 amino acids. V was clipped by 4 bases and J by 5 bases, with 12 bases between them. CDR1 is SGHRS, CDR2 YFSETQ, per germline. CDR3 in amino acids: CASSRTEGNEKLFF. CDR3 sequence (DNA): TGCGCCAGCAGCCGGACTGAGGGGAATGAAAAACTGTTTTTT.

This clone showed up just a few times. At the DNA level, this CDR3 is encoded by other sequences in the same sample as well. The chain uses TRBV30 and TRBJ2-7; D uncertain. Deletions cut 0 bases from V and 2 bases from J, with 5 bases between. Per germline, CDR1 GTSNPN and CDR2 SVGIG (reference sequence). The CDR3 length is 12 residues. The CDR3 protein is CAWSVGPYEQYF. CDR3 DNA: TGTGCCTGGAGTGTAGGCCCCTACGAGCAGTACTTC.

This chain joins TRBV29-1 and TRBJ2-7; D not certain. The ends were cut back, 3 bases at V and 0 bases at J, with 6 bases in the middle. Looked up from germline, CDR1 is SQVTM and CDR2 is ANQGSEA. The CDR3 totals 12 residues. The CDR3 coding sequence is TGCAGCGTTGAGACCAGCTCCTACGAGCAGTACTTC. Translation: CSVETSSYEQYF.

The chain carries TRBV9 and TRBJ2-3; no firm D call. V was cut by 0 bases and J by 2 bases, with 7 bases left in between. CDR1 is SGDLS and CDR2 is YYNGEE in the germline V gene. This CDR3 region has 14 residues. CDR3 in amino acids: CASSVARPTDTQYF. CDR3 nucleotides: TGTGCCAGCAGCGTAGCTCGGCCCACAGATACGCAGTATTTT.

The chain carries TRBV6-5 and TRBJ2-2; TRBD1 is a possible D gene (6 bases). Trimming left V 5 bases short and J 7 bases short, with 17 bases between. There are 15 residues in the CDR3. In germline, CDR1 is MNHEY, CDR2 SVGAGI. CDR3 residues: CASSTATGLVGELFF. CDR3 nucleotides: TGTGCCAGCAGTACAGCGACAGGTTTGGTCGGGGAGCTGTTTTTT.

This chain joins TRBV25-1 and TRBJ2-7; weak D call: TRBD1 (6 bases). V lost 5 bases and J lost 1, with 18 bases in between. From germline, CDR1 is MGHDK and CDR2 SYGVNS. CDR3 size: 16 residues. CDR3 amino acids: CASSYSGTTYSYEQYF. DNA for the CDR3: TGTGCCAGCAGTTACTCCGGGACAACTTATTCCTACGAGCAGTACTTC.

This clone appeared once. V usage is TRBV25-1 and J usage is TRBJ1-5; D gene unclear. The CDR3 runs to 14 residues. From germline, CDR1 is MGHDK and CDR2 SYGVNS. Between the trimmed V and J ends, which lost 3 bases and 3 bases, there was a span of 9 bases. CDR3 sequence (DNA): TGTGCCAGCAGTGATGGCCAGTACAATCAGCCCCAGCATTTT. Amino acid sequence: CASSDGQYNQPQHF.

The rearrangement links TRBV4-1 to TRBJ1-5, with 7 bases aligning to TRBD1. V shed 0 bases, J shed 3 bases, and the junction held 5 bases outside the gene matches. In germline, CDR1 is MGHRA, CDR2 YSYEKL. The CDR3 has 16 residues. In nucleotides, the CDR3 is TGCGCCAGCAGCCAAGATGGGACAGTACTCAATCAGCCCCAGCATTTT. Its translation: CASSQDGTVLNQPQHF.